This entry describes one T cell receptor (beta chain). This record comes from a study of T-cell reconstitution after alpha-beta-depleted transplantation in children. Trimming shortened V by 3 bases and J by 0 bases, and 12 bases separated the two germline ends. The CDR3 covers 15 residues. Using unique molecular identifiers, the investigators prepared the TCRbeta library. TCRdb re-analysed the PCR reads in MiXCR, keeping a single row per CDR3 protein. The table includes a few hundred thousand distinct CDR3 sequences, 20% to 30% detected once. The chain is built from TRBV12-3 or TRBV12-4 and TRBJ2-7, with D perhaps TRBD2 (6 bases). Specimen: PBMCs, collected before TCRalphabeta/CD19-depleted stem cell transplant. This sequence was found in a boy younger than two with Wiskott-Aldrich syndrome, due to receive a stem cell transplant. The CDR3 DNA is TGTGCCAGCAGTTTGAGGCGGGGACCCTCCTACGAGCAGTACTTC. Its translation is CASSLRRGPSYEQYF.